The 26 T cell receptor beta chains below come from one sample, sequenced in a study of blood T cell repertoires in COVID-19. Assay used: immunoSEQ multiplex PCR; TCRdb lists only in-frame clones, some missing. The data contain about 30,000 clones, about 91% of them singletons. Sequencing was performed on peripheral blood. Receptors were obtained from a man over 45 with active COVID-19.

The chain couples TRBV7-6 to TRBJ2-1; D is ambiguous. The ends were cut back, 1 base at V and 7 bases at J, with 5 bases in the middle. This CDR3 comprises 12 residues. Germline assignment: CDR1 SGHVS and CDR2 FNYEAQ. The CDR3 DNA sequence: TGTGCCAGCAGCTTAGGTCGGAATGAGCAGTTCTTC. It is translated as CASSLGRNEQFF.

This sequence joins TRBV19 and TRBJ2-7; D perhaps matches TRBD1 (5 bases). V lost 8 bases to trimming and J lost 3 bases, with 17 bases between them. The germline gives CDR1 LNHDA, CDR2 SQIVND (reference sequence). The CDR3 has 14 residues. The CDR3: CASASQSTGYEQYF. The CDR3 DNA is TGTGCCAGTGCATCGCAATCCACAGGCTACGAGCAGTACTTC.

This sequence joins TRBV2 and TRBJ1-6, with TRBD1 matching 7 bases. The CDR3 extends over 15 amino acids. J was trimmed by 9 bases and V by 4 bases; bases with no gene match: 9. CDR1 SNHLY and CDR2 FYNNEI come from the germline V gene. For the CDR3, the DNA is TGTGCCAGCAGTGTAGGACAGGTTGGCGGTTCACCCCTCCACTTT. Protein: CASSVGQVGGSPLHF.

The rearrangement uses TRBV7-9 and TRBJ2-1; D possibly corresponds to TRBD1 (5 bases). Germline V gives CDR1 SEHNR, CDR2 FQNEAQ (reference sequence). Between the trimmed V and J ends, which lost 4 bases and 2 bases, there was a span of 12 bases. This CDR3 is built from 15 residues. CDR3 region: CASSSAGRPYNEQFF. The CDR3 DNA sequence: TGTGCCAGCAGCTCCGCAGGGCGACCCTACAATGAGCAGTTCTTC.

The chain couples TRBV27 to TRBJ2-3; D not certain. Trimming took off 1 base at V and 6 bases at J, with 8 bases between the two ends. The CDR3 consists of 13 residues. Germline V gene lookup returns CDR1 MNHEY and CDR2 SMNVEV (reference sequence). The CDR3 protein is CASSLWVADTQYF. Written as DNA, the CDR3 is TGTGCCAGCAGTTTATGGGTAGCTGATACGCAGTATTTT.

V is TRBV28 and J is TRBJ1-2, with D possibly matching TRBD1 (5 bases). Trimming stripped 3 bases from V and 5 bases from J, with 16 bases between. The V gene's germline CDR1 is MDHEN and CDR2 SYDVKM. The CDR3 is 15 amino acids. The CDR3 loop reads CASSLLAAGPYGYTF. The DNA of the CDR3 is TGTGCCAGCAGTTTGCTGGCGGCAGGGCCGTATGGCTACACCTTC.

J is TRBJ1-5 and V is TRBV27, with 8 bases aligning to TRBD1. V lost 4 bases, J lost 4 bases, and 12 bases stayed unmatched. CDR3 length: 17 residues. Per the germline V gene, CDR1 is MNHEY and CDR2 is SMNVEV (reference sequence). In DNA, the CDR3 is TGTGCCAGCAGTTCGTCAATTGGACAGGGAGGGAATCAGCCCCAGCATTTT. Protein: CASSSSIGQGGNQPQHF.

A single count supports this clone. The J gene is TRBJ2-7, the V gene TRBV7-6; possibly TRBD1 for D (5 bases). The CDR3 loop spans 14 amino acids. Germline-derived CDR1 and CDR2 are SGHVS and FNYEAQ. Deletions cut 1 base from V and 0 bases from J, with 7 bases between. The CDR3 sequence is CASSLGGPSYEQYF. CDR3 DNA sequence: TGTGCCAGCAGCTTAGGGGGCCCCTCCTACGAGCAGTACTTC.

This rearrangement joins TRBV2 to TRBJ2-1, with 9 bases matching TRBD2. The length of the CDR3 is 20 residues. V lost 3 bases to trimming and J lost 7 bases; unmatched junction nucleotides: 22. CDR1 SNHLY and CDR2 FYNNEI come from the germline V gene. CDR3 region: CASSDLGRRLGSGRDNEQFF. CDR3 DNA sequence: TGTGCCAGCAGTGACCTCGGACGGCGTTTGGGTAGCGGGAGAGATAATGAGCAGTTCTTC.

DNA for the CDR3: TGTGCCAGCAGCTTGGTATCACTCTATGGCTACACCTTC. This codes for CASSLVSLYGYTF. The V call is TRBV5-6, the J call TRBJ1-2; the D is unclear. The CDR3 covers 13 residues. The germline V and J ends were trimmed by 0 bases and 4 bases, with 7 bases remaining between them. CDR1 SGHDT and CDR2 YYEEEE come from the germline V gene.

The chain recombines TRBV28 with TRBJ2-7; weak D call: TRBD1 (5 bases). The germline gives CDR1 MDHEN, CDR2 SYDVKM. The CDR3 has 15 residues. Trimming pared 4 bases from V and 0 bases from J, leaving 13 bases between. DNA for the CDR3: TGTGCCAGCAGTTATTCCAGGGCTTCCTCCTACGAGCAGTACTTC. It yields the protein CASSYSRASSYEQYF.

CDR3 sequence (DNA): TGTGCCAGCTCACCACCCGACTCCCCCGGGGATGAGCAGTTCTTC. It is translated as CASSPPDSPGDEQFF. This sequence joins TRBV18 and TRBJ2-1, with a tentative D call TRBD2 (5 bases). There are 15 residues in the CDR3. V was cut by 0 bases and J by 8 bases, with 14 bases left in between. Germline V gene data show CDR1 as KGHSH and CDR2 as LQKENI.

V gene TRBV7-8 combines with J gene TRBJ1-1; 8 positions match TRBD1. J gave up 4 bases and V 4 bases, and 14 bases lay outside the gene matches. The CDR3 length is 17 residues. CDR1 and CDR2 (germline): SGHVS, FQNEAQ. The CDR3 nucleotides read TGTGCCAGCAGCTCCCACGGACAGGGCTTTAGGGTCACTGAAGCTTTCTTT. Protein product: CASSSHGQGFRVTEAFF.

The chain recombines TRBV28 with TRBJ1-3; D possibly corresponds to TRBD1 (5 bases). The germline CDR1 and CDR2 sequences are MDHEN and SYDVKM. The V end lost 3 bases, the J end lost 0 bases, and 9 bases lay between the germline ends. CDR3 length equals 15 residues. DNA of the CDR3: TGTGCCAGCAGTTTGACAGTTTACTCTGGAAACACCATATATTTT. Protein sequence: CASSLTVYSGNTIYF.

This chain links TRBV6-2 or TRBV6-3 with TRBJ2-5; TRBD2 matches 11 bases. The CDR3 sequence is 16 residues long. Trimming at V came to 6 bases and at J to 0 bases, leaving 6 bases not matched to a gene. Germline V gene lookup returns CDR1 MNHEY and CDR2 SVGEGT. The CDR3 protein is CASSNPSGGYQETQYF. The CDR3 DNA reads TGTGCCAGCAGCAATCCTAGCGGGGGGTACCAAGAGACCCAGTACTTC.

V gene TRBV11-2 combines with J gene TRBJ1-1, with a tentative D call TRBD1 (6 bases). Germline CDR1 reads SGHAT; CDR2 reads FQNNGV. V gave up 1 base and J gave up 6 bases, with 9 bases separating them. The length of the CDR3 is 13 residues. CDR3: CASSLAGGAEAFF. The CDR3 DNA follows: TGTGCCAGCAGCTTAGCGGGGGGCGCTGAAGCTTTCTTT.

The chain uses TRBV19 and TRBJ2-7; maybe TRBD1 (6 bases). This CDR3 region has 14 residues. With 5 bases removed from V and 2 bases from J, the gap between germline ends came to 13 bases. CDR1 LNHDA and CDR2 SQIVND come from the germline V gene (reference sequence). DNA for the CDR3: TGTGCCAGTAGTTTCCTTGGACAGACCTACGAGCAGTACTTC. The encoded protein is CASSFLGQTYEQYF.

V usage is TRBV27 and J usage is TRBJ1-1; possibly TRBD1 for D (5 bases). Germline V lookup: CDR1 MNHEY, CDR2 SMNVEV (reference sequence). The CDR3 runs to 14 residues. V was clipped by 7 bases and J by 3 bases, with 15 bases between them. The CDR3 sequence is CASTPGWGDTEAFF. For the CDR3, the DNA is TGTGCCAGCACCCCGGGCTGGGGGGACACTGAAGCTTTCTTT.

This chain uses TRBV30 with TRBJ1-3; 7 positions match TRBD1. With V trimmed by 2 bases and J by 3 bases, 10 bases remained unmatched. This CDR3 comprises 16 residues. The V gene's germline CDR1 is GTSNPN and CDR2 SVGIG (reference sequence). The CDR3 here is CAWSPRQGLLGNTIYF. CDR3 sequence (DNA): TGTGCCTGGAGTCCTCGACAGGGACTCCTTGGAAACACCATATATTTT.

V is TRBV2 and J is TRBJ1-1, with 7 bases that match TRBD1. The CDR3 runs 15 residues. Germline V lookup: CDR1 SNHLY, CDR2 FYNNEI. The ends lost 3 bases at V and 1 base at J; junction bases unmatched: 5. CDR3 nucleotide sequence: TGTGCCAGCAGTGATACCAGGGGGTGGAACACTGAAGCTTTCTTT. Protein: CASSDTRGWNTEAFF.

The rearrangement links TRBV11-2 to TRBJ2-7; D is ambiguous. The V and J ends lost 0 bases and 1 base respectively, with 13 bases between them. The CDR3 length is 16 residues. The germline gives CDR1 SGHAT, CDR2 FQNNGV. CDR3 sequence: CASSLDPTTKSYEQYF. The CDR3 DNA follows: TGTGCCAGCAGCTTAGATCCCACAACGAAATCCTACGAGCAGTACTTC.

V usage is TRBV11-2 and J usage is TRBJ2-7, with 9 nucleotides matching TRBD2. In germline, CDR1 is SGHAT, CDR2 FQNNGV. The V segment lost 7 bases and the J segment 2 bases; nucleotides outside the gene matches: 6. This CDR3 comprises 14 residues. The CDR3 spells CASTLAGLAYEQYF. The CDR3 bases are TGTGCCAGCACTCTAGCGGGACTCGCCTACGAGCAGTACTTC.

The V call is TRBV3-1 (or the pseudogene TRBV3-2), the J call TRBJ1-3; 7 bases match TRBD1. The junction had 3 bases not matched to a gene; V was cut back by 4 bases and J by 0 bases. CDR3 length: 15 residues. From germline, CDR1 is LGHDT and CDR2 YNNKEL (reference sequence). CDR3 in amino acids: CASSLGQASGNTIYF. The CDR3 DNA is TGTGCCAGCAGCCTTGGACAGGCCTCTGGAAACACCATATATTTT.

CDR3 region: CASRQQTSRVLTTQYF. The CDR3, as DNA: TGTGCCAGCAGACAACAGACATCCCGTGTTCTCACGACCCAGTACTTC. This chain links TRBV3-1 (or the pseudogene TRBV3-2) with TRBJ2-5; no definite D call. Trimming took off 6 bases at V and 7 bases at J, with 24 bases between the two ends. The CDR3 runs to 16 residues. Germline V gene data show CDR1 as LGHDT and CDR2 as YNNKEL (reference sequence).

This clone was counted a single time. The chain recombines TRBV11-2 with TRBJ1-6; 8 positions agree with TRBD1. Germline V lookup: CDR1 SGHAT, CDR2 FQNNGV. Germline trimming cut 5 bases from V and 10 bases from J; bases unmatched to any gene: 10. The CDR3 extends over 15 amino acids. The CDR3 bases are TGTGCCAGCAGCCCTGGACAGGGACGACGATCACCCCTCCACTTT. Translation gives CASSPGQGRRSPLHF.

V usage is TRBV27 and J usage is TRBJ2-1; the match to TRBD2 covers 8 bases. The germline gives CDR1 MNHEY, CDR2 SMNVEV (reference sequence). J lost 1 base, V lost 5 bases, and 7 bases had no gene match. This CDR3 is built from 16 residues. The CDR3 loop is CASSPTVAGSYNEQFF. Here the CDR3 DNA reads TGTGCCAGCAGTCCGACGGTAGCGGGATCCTACAATGAGCAGTTCTTC.